This entry lists 29 T cell receptor beta chains sequenced from one sample in a study of T cells in Graves' hyperthyroidism and ophthalmopathy. RNA transcripts gave rise to amplified TCR beta CDR3 regions. HTBI primers were employed in a first-round RT-PCR of the TCR CDR3. TCRdb processed the multiplex PCR reads anew with MiXCR; each CDR3 protein has one entry. The table includes just under 750,000 distinct CDR3 sequences, over 35% detected once. Material: blood. These receptors came from a woman aged 40-49 years with Graves' hyperthyroidism.

Comment on this clonotype: At one end the junction does not follow the germline gene, possibly because of a read error. The chain has TRBV10-1 and TRBJ2-7, with 10 bases lining up with TRBD2. This CDR3 contains 15 residues. Germline V gene lookup returns CDR1 WNHNN and CDR2 SYGVQD (reference sequence). Here the CDR3 reads CAWRGSGRALYEQYF. The DNA for the CDR3 is TGTGCCTGGAGGGGGAGCGGGAGGGCCTTGTACGAGCAGTACTTC.

The V gene is TRBV7-3, the J gene TRBJ1-2, with a possible D match to TRBD1 (6 bases). In germline, CDR1 is SGHTA, CDR2 FQGTGA. The V and J ends lost 5 bases and 6 bases respectively, with 13 bases between them. The CDR3 consists of 13 residues. CDR3 amino acids: CASSPDRTDGYTF. The CDR3 DNA reads as TGTGCCAGCAGCCCAGACAGGACGGATGGCTACACCTTC. Variable domain in full (rest from reference TRBV7-3 and TRBJ1-2): GAGVSQTPSNKVTEKGKYVELRCDPISGHTALYWYRQSLGQGPEFLIYFQGTGAADDSGLPNDRFFAVRPEGSVSTLKIQRTERGDSAVYLCASSPDRTDGYTFGSGTRLTVV.

On this clonotype: A much larger clone differs from this one at a single base, so this may be a read error. The CDR3 DNA sequence: TGCAGTGCACCTACCAGGACAGTCTTCTATGGCTACACCTTC. It specifies CSAPTRTVFYGYTF. V gene TRBV20-1 combines with J gene TRBJ1-2; D is possibly TRBD1 (6 bases). The V and J ends lost 6 bases and 4 bases respectively, with 18 bases between them. This CDR3 region has 14 residues. Germline V gives CDR1 DFQATT, CDR2 SNEGSKA (reference sequence).

The chain uses TRBV12-3 or TRBV12-4 and TRBJ1-1; no reliable D call. The ends were cut back, 9 bases at V and 1 base at J, with 15 bases in the middle. The CDR3 contains 14 residues. The CDR3 DNA follows: TGTGCCAGTAGTAACCAGATAACGAACACTGAAGCTTTCTTT. Protein product: CASSNQITNTEAFF.

As for this clonotype: One end of the junction is discordant with germline, which a read error may explain. J is TRBJ2-7 and V is TRBV10-3; D unclear. The CDR3 spans 13 residues. Germline V gene data show CDR1 as ENHRY and CDR2 as SYGVKD. The CDR3 DNA reads TGTGCCATACTAAAAGTCAGCTCCTACGAGCGGTACTTC. The encoded protein is CAILKVSSYERYF.

As to this clonotype: A single base separates this from a much larger clone, so it may be a read error. This chain joins TRBV29-1 and TRBJ1-1; a weak D match, TRBD1 (6 bases). Germline V CDR1 and CDR2: SQVTM, ANQGSEA. The CDR3 is 13 amino acids. V was clipped by 4 bases and J by 11 bases, with 20 bases between them. Here the CDR3 reads CSVGLQGPRRAFF. The CDR3 coding sequence is TGCAGCGTTGGCTTACAGGGACCTAGGAGGGCTTTCTTT.

This clonotype has more than one count but fewer than ten. The J gene is TRBJ1-2, the V gene TRBV4-1; D gene unclear. There are 16 residues in the CDR3. Germline CDR1 is MGHRA and CDR2 is YSYEKL. The V and J ends lost 0 bases and 0 bases respectively, with 11 bases between them. Written as DNA, the CDR3 is TGCGCCAGCAGCCAAGATCTTAGGACTACTAACTATGGCTACACCTTC. As protein: CASSQDLRTTNYGYTF.

In its sample, this clonotype was seen once. This may stem from a read error, because a much larger clone lies one nucleotide away. J is TRBJ1-3 and V is TRBV10-2; 7 nucleotides match TRBD1. The CDR3 extends over 15 amino acids. Germline CDR1 reads WSHSY; CDR2 reads SAAADI. CDR3 sequence: CASSLSGTAGSTIYF. In DNA form, the CDR3 reads TGCGCCAGCAGTCTGTCCGGGACAGCTGGAAGCACCATATATTTT.

This clonotype was picked up many times. The J gene is TRBJ1-6, the V gene TRBV12-3 or TRBV12-4; tentatively, D is TRBD1 (5 bases). The ends were cut back, 5 bases at V and 10 bases at J, with 15 bases in the middle. The length of the CDR3 is 14 residues. The CDR3 loop reads CASSPGPKGSPLHF. The CDR3 DNA sequence: TGTGCCAGCAGTCCGGGACCCAAAGGGTCACCCCTCCACTTT.

A few counts support this clonotype. The chain joins TRBV5-1 to TRBJ2-2; D is perhaps TRBD1 or TRBD2 (5 bases each). Germline CDR1 is SGHRS and CDR2 is YFSETQ. This CDR3 region has 15 residues. V was clipped by 4 bases and J by 0 bases, with 10 bases between them. The chain's CDR3 is CASSGGTANTGELFF. CDR3 nucleotide sequence: TGCGCCAGCAGCGGTGGGACGGCGAACACCGGGGAGCTGTTTTTT.

A note on this clonotype: With a much larger clone just one base away, this may be a read error. V and J are TRBV19 and TRBJ1-1, with D unresolved. This CDR3 is 13 amino acids long. In germline, CDR1 is LNHDA, CDR2 SQIVND (reference sequence). The CDR3 DNA is TGTGCCAGTAGTATTACGGAAAACACTGAAGCTTCCTTT. This gives the protein CASSITENTEASF.

The chain carries TRBV2 and TRBJ1-6; the match to TRBD1 covers 7 bases. V was pared by 8 bases and J by 9 bases, with 10 bases of the junction left unmatched. From germline, CDR1 is SNHLY and CDR2 FYNNEI. The CDR3 loop spans 14 amino acids. This CDR3 reads CASASQGPGSPLHF. CDR3 coding DNA: TGTGCCAGCGCCTCACAGGGGCCCGGTTCACCCCTCCACTTT.

This clonotype was counted only a few times. The gene calls are TRBV12-3 or TRBV12-4 and TRBJ2-3, with 7 bases identical to TRBD2. This CDR3 has 13 amino acids. V shed 7 bases and J 4 bases; nucleotides not matched to a gene: 5. For the CDR3, the DNA is TGTGCCAGCAAACCAGGACTAGCAGATACGCAGTATTTT. As protein: CASKPGLADTQYF.

The chain recombines TRBV12-3 or TRBV12-4 with TRBJ1-1; D is possibly TRBD1 (6 bases). CDR3 length: 16 amino acids. V was cut by 5 bases and J by 3 bases, with 19 bases left in between. The DNA of the CDR3 is TGTGCCAGCAGTACTTCAAGGGGGAGAGGAGACACTGAAGCTTTCTTT. Encoded protein: CASSTSRGRGDTEAFF.

With respect to this clonotype: A junction end diverges from the germline sequence, so it may reflect a read error. The genes are TRBV2 and TRBJ2-2, with 14 bases fitting TRBD2. The germline V gene encodes CDR1 SNHLY and CDR2 FYNNEI. The CDR3 covers 15 residues. CDR3 DNA: TGTGCCAGCAGGGGGACTAGCGGGAGACTCGGGGGGCTGTTTTTT. As protein: CASRGTSGRLGGLFF.

This clonotype has only one observation. The chain links TRBV20-1 to TRBJ2-5, with TRBD1 matching 10 bases. V was clipped by 5 bases and J by 5 bases; unmatched bases: 5. CDR1 is DFQATT and CDR2 is SNEGSKA in the germline V gene (reference sequence). The CDR3 spans 13 residues. The CDR3 DNA is TGCAGTGCTCAACGGGACAGGGGTGAGACCCAGTACTTC. Translated, it gives CSAQRDRGETQYF.

This clonotype has more than one count but fewer than ten. CDR3 DNA: TGCGCCAGCAGCCAAGAAGGACAACCTCACTATGGCTACACCTTC. It yields the protein CASSQEGQPHYGYTF. The genes are TRBV4-1 and TRBJ1-2, with D possibly matching TRBD1 (5 bases). The germline V gene encodes CDR1 MGHRA and CDR2 YSYEKL. The CDR3 spans 15 residues. V dropped 0 bases and J dropped 3 bases, with 11 bases sitting between them.

This clonotype appeared a few times. The V and J genes are TRBV6-1 and TRBJ1-5; no definite D call. V was clipped by 3 bases and J by 3 bases, with 12 bases between them. Germline-derived CDR1 and CDR2 are MNHNS and SASEGT. The CDR3 covers 15 residues. The CDR3 sequence: CASSDGVPLNQPQHF. The CDR3 DNA sequence: TGTGCCAGCAGTGATGGAGTCCCTCTCAATCAGCCCCAGCATTTT.

The chain joins TRBV6-5 to TRBJ1-1; 7 bases match TRBD1. CDR3 length: 14 amino acids. The germline V gene encodes CDR1 MNHEY and CDR2 SVGAGI. V lost 6 bases to trimming and J lost 1 base; unmatched junction nucleotides: 5. CDR3 nucleotide sequence: TGTGCCAGCAGGCAAGGACAGGCGAACACTGAAGCTTTCTTT. It translates to CASRQGQANTEAFF.

Only a few counts were recorded for this clonotype. CDR3 coding DNA: TGTGCCAGCAGTTACTCGTGGGGTAGCAATCAGCCCCAGCATTTT. It is translated as CASSYSWGSNQPQHF. The rearrangement links TRBV2 to TRBJ1-5; no firm D call. The CDR3 has 15 amino acids. Trimming left V 5 bases short and J 0 bases short, with 11 bases between. CDR1 and CDR2 from the germline V gene are SNHLY and FYNNEI.

There are many counts of this clonotype. The chain is built from TRBV20-1 and TRBJ2-5, with a possible D match to TRBD2 (6 bases). V was pared by 4 bases and J by 4 bases, with 13 bases between. CDR1 and CDR2 (germline): DFQATT, SNEGSKA (reference sequence). The CDR3 is 13 residues long. The CDR3 DNA reads TGCAGTGCTACCTCGTTGGGGGGAGAGACCCAGTACTTC. It translates to CSATSLGGETQYF.

This clonotype appeared once. No conserved phenylalanine or tryptophan ends this CDR3, so it is likely a read error. The chain carries TRBV29-1 and TRBJ1-1, with D maybe TRBD1 (5 bases). The germline CDR1 and CDR2 sequences are SQVTM and ANQGSEA. Trimming shortened V by 3 bases and J by 1 base, and 9 bases separated the two germline ends. The CDR3 is made up of 13 amino acids. The CDR3: CSVDDGGNTEAFL. DNA of the CDR3: TGCAGCGTTGACGACGGGGGGAACACTGAAGCTTTCCTT.

This clonotype appeared many times. This rearrangement joins TRBV5-6 to TRBJ2-7; TRBD1 might be the D (6 bases). CDR1 is SGHDT, CDR2 YYEEEE, per germline. The CDR3 has 14 amino acids. Trimming removed 1 base at V and 4 bases at J, with 12 bases between. The CDR3 DNA follows: TGTGCCAGCAGCTTGTTACAGGGAAAGTACGAGCAGTACTTC. Translation: CASSLLQGKYEQYF.

A remark on this clonotype: It may be a read error: a sequence one base away is much more abundant. The V gene is TRBV11-1, the J gene TRBJ2-5; 7 bases agree with TRBD1. The CDR3 consists of 16 residues. The germline V gene encodes CDR1 SGHAT and CDR2 FQDESV (reference sequence). This CDR3 reads CASSLFTGEQQETQHF. The CDR3 region has the DNA TGTGCCAGCAGCTTATTCACAGGGGAACAACAAGAGACCCAGCACTTC.

The rearrangement joins TRBV5-1 to TRBJ1-5; D may be TRBD1 (6 bases). Deletions cut 4 bases from V and 5 bases from J, with 16 bases between. There are 15 residues in the CDR3. The germline gives CDR1 SGHRS, CDR2 YFSETQ. CDR3 residues: CASSPEGGYDQPQHF. CDR3 nucleotide sequence: TGCGCCAGCAGCCCAGAGGGGGGATACGATCAGCCCCAGCATTTT.

This clonotype appeared many times. The chain has TRBV20-1 and TRBJ1-2; the D is unclear. CDR1 and CDR2 (germline): DFQATT, SNEGSKA (reference sequence). This CDR3 is built from 15 residues. V dropped 6 bases and J dropped 7 bases, with 24 bases sitting between them. The CDR3 protein is CSASKTETRNGGYTF. CDR3 DNA sequence: TGCAGTGCCAGTAAGACCGAGACGCGAAACGGTGGCTACACCTTC.

This clonotype was seen at least ten times. The rearrangement uses TRBV10-3 and TRBJ2-2; TRBD1 aligns across 8 bases. The ends lost 11 bases at V and 3 bases at J; junction bases unmatched: 8. This CDR3 contains 14 residues. Germline V gene data show CDR1 as ENHRY and CDR2 as SYGVKD. The CDR3 spells CASGPGQDTGELFF. Here the CDR3 DNA reads TGTGCCTCAGGACCGGGACAGGACACCGGGGAGCTGTTTTTT.

Note on this clonotype: A much larger clone differs by one base, so this may be a read error. The chain has TRBV10-3 and TRBJ1-1; the D gene is possibly TRBD1 (5 bases). CDR1 is ENHRY, CDR2 SYGVKD, per germline. The CDR3 spans 17 residues. CDR3 in amino acids: CAISEYLRGASNTEDFF. In nucleotides, the CDR3 is TGTGCCATCAGTGAGTACCTTAGGGGAGCCTCGAACACTGAAGATTTCTTT.

The chain has TRBV7-2 and TRBJ1-1; D remains ambiguous. With 6 bases removed from V and 2 bases from J, the gap between germline ends came to 22 bases. CDR3 length: 17 amino acids. CDR1 SGHTA and CDR2 FQGNSA come from the germline V gene. In DNA, the CDR3 is TGTGCCAGCAGTTTATCGCCCGGCCCGACCGTAAACACTGAAGCTTTCTTT. Encoded protein: CASSLSPGPTVNTEAFF. The whole variable domain, remainder taken from reference TRBV7-2 and TRBJ1-1, is GAGVSQSPSNKVTEKGKDVELRCDPISGHTALYWYRQSLGQGLEFLIYFQGNSAPDKSGLPSDRFSAERTGGSVSTLTIQRTQQEDSAVYLCASSLSPGPTVNTEAFFGQGTRLTVV.